This is a list of T cell receptor beta chains from one sample in a study of shared clonotypes between healthy human individuals. Assay used: immunoSEQ multiplex PCR; TCRdb lists only in-frame clones, some missing. The table records about half a million clones, 60% to 80% of them present only once. Input material: PBMCs. The receptors were sampled from a middle-aged woman in good health. Some clones in this sample may be carry-over from other donors' samples. Each CDR3 is given with its conserved first and last residue. Fields, in order: CDR3 length, V gene, CDR3 protein.

cdr3_length: 16; v_call: TRBV7-9; cdr3_aa: CASSLVLDNFNYGYTF
cdr3_length: 14; v_call: TRBV7-6; cdr3_aa: CASSLDLYQETQYF
cdr3_length: 15; v_call: TRBV7-9; cdr3_aa: CASSLGTGVIYEQYF
cdr3_length: 16; v_call: TRBV4-2; cdr3_aa: CASSQSTLSGANVLTF
cdr3_length: 14; v_call: TRBV18; cdr3_aa: CASSPRDGTNEQYF
cdr3_length: 15; v_call: TRBV13; cdr3_aa: CASSRTSGLGNEQFF
cdr3_length: 14; v_call: TRBV7-2; cdr3_aa: CASSPLSAEETQYF
cdr3_length: 16; v_call: TRBV5-4; cdr3_aa: CASSLPQGVNTGELFF
cdr3_length: 14; v_call: TRBV11-1; cdr3_aa: CASSLESRRETQYF
cdr3_length: 12; v_call: TRBV29-1; cdr3_aa: CSASEAYNEQFF
cdr3_length: 11; v_call: TRBV7-9; cdr3_aa: CASSHRYEQYF
cdr3_length: 14; v_call: TRBV10-3; cdr3_aa: CAIEAGGSYNEQFF
cdr3_length: 14; v_call: TRBV7-2; cdr3_aa: CATGRWQDYNEQFF
cdr3_length: 12; v_call: TRBV28; cdr3_aa: CASSFPDWEQYF
cdr3_length: 15; v_call: TRBV10-2; cdr3_aa: CASSDGSGGSYEQYF
cdr3_length: 15; v_call: TRBV11-2; cdr3_aa: CASSAPGRNYNEQFF
cdr3_length: 15; v_call: TRBV7-2; cdr3_aa: CASSTFWGGGYEQYF
cdr3_length: 14; v_call: TRBV5-1; cdr3_aa: CASREGSGPSGYTF
cdr3_length: 15; v_call: TRBV28; cdr3_aa: CASSLWGGTGETQYF
cdr3_length: 13; v_call: TRBV7-9; cdr3_aa: CASSFGTEYEQYF
cdr3_length: 14; v_call: TRBV19; cdr3_aa: CASSLRHSNYGYTF
cdr3_length: 14; v_call: TRBV9; cdr3_aa: CASSVNYRAQGYTF
cdr3_length: 15; v_call: TRBV13; cdr3_aa: CASSSSPTSRAELFF
cdr3_length: 13; v_call: TRBV30; cdr3_aa: CAWSPSLINEQFF
cdr3_length: 17; v_call: TRBV5-1; cdr3_aa: CASTTGTSGTPQETQYF
cdr3_length: 12; v_call: TRBV28; cdr3_aa: CASSLTNYGYTF
cdr3_length: 15; v_call: TRBV5-1; cdr3_aa: CASSVGHAENTEAFF
cdr3_length: 14; v_call: TRBV28; cdr3_aa: CASSDDRRNEKLFF
cdr3_length: 15; v_call: TRBV11-2; cdr3_aa: CASSLGQGQGGELFF
cdr3_length: 14; v_call: TRBV6-1; cdr3_aa: CASSAGTQAYEQYF
cdr3_length: 15; v_call: TRBV6-5; cdr3_aa: CASGETSGRGNEQFF
cdr3_length: 16; v_call: TRBV6-4; cdr3_aa: CAISESSYGGSSEQYF
cdr3_length: 16; v_call: TRBV5-1; cdr3_aa: CASSWGTGNSGNTIYF
cdr3_length: 12; v_call: TRBV30; cdr3_aa: CAWSVWDGEQFF
cdr3_length: 16; v_call: TRBV7-3; cdr3_aa: CASSRRTSANTGELFF
cdr3_length: 13; v_call: TRBV7-2; cdr3_aa: CASSFPWSDEQYF
cdr3_length: 14; v_call: TRBV9; cdr3_aa: CASSVSSTRYEQYF
cdr3_length: 14; v_call: TRBV19; cdr3_aa: CASSLTGVGDIQYF
cdr3_length: 16; v_call: TRBV11-2; cdr3_aa: CASSLGTGSLGTEAFF
cdr3_length: 14; v_call: TRBV7-3; cdr3_aa: CASSYGTQNNEQFF
cdr3_length: 15; v_call: TRBV28; cdr3_aa: CASSPPWLGGNTIYF
cdr3_length: 14; v_call: TRBV7-2; cdr3_aa: CASSLVPGLTEAFF
cdr3_length: 14; v_call: TRBV14; cdr3_aa: CASSPRISYNEQFF